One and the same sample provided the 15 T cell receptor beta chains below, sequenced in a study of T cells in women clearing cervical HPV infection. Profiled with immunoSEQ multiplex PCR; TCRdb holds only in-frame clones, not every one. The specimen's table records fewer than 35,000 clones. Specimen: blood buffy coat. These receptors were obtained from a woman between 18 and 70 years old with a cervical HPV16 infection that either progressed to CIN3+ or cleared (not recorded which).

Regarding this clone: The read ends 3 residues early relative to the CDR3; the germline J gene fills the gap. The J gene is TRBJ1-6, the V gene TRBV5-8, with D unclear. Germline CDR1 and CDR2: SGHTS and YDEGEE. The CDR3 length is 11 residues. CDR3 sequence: CASSPRLPLHF. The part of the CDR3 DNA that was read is TGTGCCAGCAGCCCCCGACTCCCC.

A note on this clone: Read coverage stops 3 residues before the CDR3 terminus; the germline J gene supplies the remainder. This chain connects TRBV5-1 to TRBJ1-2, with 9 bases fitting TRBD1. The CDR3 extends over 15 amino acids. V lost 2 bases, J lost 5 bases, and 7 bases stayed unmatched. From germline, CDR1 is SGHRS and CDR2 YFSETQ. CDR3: CASSFSGTGTYGYTF. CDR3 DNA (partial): TGCGCCAGCAGCTTCTCCGGGACAGGGACGTATGGC.

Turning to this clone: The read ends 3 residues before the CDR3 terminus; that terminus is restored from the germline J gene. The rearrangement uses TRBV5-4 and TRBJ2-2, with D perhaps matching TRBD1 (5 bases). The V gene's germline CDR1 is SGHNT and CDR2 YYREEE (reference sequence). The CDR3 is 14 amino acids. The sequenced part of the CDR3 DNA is TGTGCCAGCAGCTTTTATCAGGGTGGCTCACCG. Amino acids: CASSFYQGGSP. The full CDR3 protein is CASSFYQGGSPLFF.

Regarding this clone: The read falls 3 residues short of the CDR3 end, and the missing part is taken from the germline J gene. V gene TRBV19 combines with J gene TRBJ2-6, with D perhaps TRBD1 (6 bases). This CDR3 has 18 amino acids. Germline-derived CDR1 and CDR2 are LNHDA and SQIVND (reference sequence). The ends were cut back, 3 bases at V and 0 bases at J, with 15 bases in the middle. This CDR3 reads CASSIDHRAPSGANVLTF. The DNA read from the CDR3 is TGTGCCAGTAGTATCGATCACAGGGCCCCCTCTGGGGCCAACGTC.

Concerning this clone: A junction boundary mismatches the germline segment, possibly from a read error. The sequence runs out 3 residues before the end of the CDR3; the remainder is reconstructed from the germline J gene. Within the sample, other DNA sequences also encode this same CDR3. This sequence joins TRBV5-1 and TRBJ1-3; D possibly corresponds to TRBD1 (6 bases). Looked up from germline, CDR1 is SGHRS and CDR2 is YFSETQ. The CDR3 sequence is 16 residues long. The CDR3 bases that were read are TGCGCCAGCAGACCGACAGGACCGTTCTCTGGAAACACA. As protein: CASRPTGPFSGNT. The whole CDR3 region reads CASRPTGPFSGNTIYF.

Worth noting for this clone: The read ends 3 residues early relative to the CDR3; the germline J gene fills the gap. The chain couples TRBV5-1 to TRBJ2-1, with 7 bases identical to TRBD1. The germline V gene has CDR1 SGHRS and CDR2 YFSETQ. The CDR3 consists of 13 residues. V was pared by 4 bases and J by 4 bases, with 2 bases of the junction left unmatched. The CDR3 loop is CASSPDRYNEQFF. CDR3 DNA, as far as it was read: TGCGCCAGCAGCCCGGACAGGTACAATGAG. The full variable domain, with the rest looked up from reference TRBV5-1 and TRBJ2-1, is KAGVTQTPRYLIKTRGQQVTLSCSPISGHRSVSWYQQTPGQGLQFLFEYFSETQRNKGNFPGRFSGRQFSNSRSEMNVSTLELGDSALYLCASSPDRYNEQFFGPGTRLTVL.

Here the CDR3 reads CSARLAQGRADTQYF. The CDR3 DNA, read in part, is TGCAGTGCTAGACTAGCCCAGGGGAGGGCAGATACG. The genes are TRBV20-1 and TRBJ2-3; D possibly corresponds to TRBD2 (7 bases). The read terminates 3 residues ahead of where the CDR3 ends, so the germline J gene completes it. The germline V gene encodes CDR1 DFQATT and CDR2 SNEGSKA (reference sequence). The CDR3 consists of 15 residues. Trimming took 2 bases from V and 4 from J, leaving 16 bases between them.

CDR3 protein: CATSNRLAQNTDTQYF. CDR3 DNA, as far as it was read: TGTGCCACCAGCAACCGACTAGCACAGAACACAGATACG. V gene TRBV15 combines with J gene TRBJ2-3; 7 nucleotides agree with TRBD2. The DNA ends 3 residues before the CDR3 does, and the rest of the CDR3 is filled in from the germline J gene. This CDR3 has 16 amino acids. V dropped 4 bases and J dropped 2; count of bases not matched to a gene: 9. Germline lookup yields CDR1 LNHNV and CDR2 YYDKDF (reference sequence).

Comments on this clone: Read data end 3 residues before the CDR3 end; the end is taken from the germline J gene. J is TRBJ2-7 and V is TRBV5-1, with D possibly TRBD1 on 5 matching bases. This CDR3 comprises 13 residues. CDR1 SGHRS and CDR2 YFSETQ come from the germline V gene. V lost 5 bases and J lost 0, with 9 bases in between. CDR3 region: CASRSDSSYEQYF. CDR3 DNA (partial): TGCGCCAGCAGATCCGACAGCTCCTACGAG.

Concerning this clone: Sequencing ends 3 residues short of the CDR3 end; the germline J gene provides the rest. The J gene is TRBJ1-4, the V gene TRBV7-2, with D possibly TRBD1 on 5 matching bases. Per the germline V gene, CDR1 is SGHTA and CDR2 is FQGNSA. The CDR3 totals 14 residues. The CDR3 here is CASSFKGKDSPLFF. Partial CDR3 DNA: TGTGCCAGCAGCTTTAAGGGGAAGGATTCACCA.

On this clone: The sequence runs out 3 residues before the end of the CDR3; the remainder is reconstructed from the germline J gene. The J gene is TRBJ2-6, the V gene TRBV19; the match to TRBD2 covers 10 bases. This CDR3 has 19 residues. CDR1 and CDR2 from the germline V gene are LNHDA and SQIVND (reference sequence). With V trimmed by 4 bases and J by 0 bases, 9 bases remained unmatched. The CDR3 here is CASSNRFQRGGSGANVLTF. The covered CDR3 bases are TGTGCCAGTAGTAATAGGTTCCAGCGGGGGGGCTCTGGGGCCAACGTC.

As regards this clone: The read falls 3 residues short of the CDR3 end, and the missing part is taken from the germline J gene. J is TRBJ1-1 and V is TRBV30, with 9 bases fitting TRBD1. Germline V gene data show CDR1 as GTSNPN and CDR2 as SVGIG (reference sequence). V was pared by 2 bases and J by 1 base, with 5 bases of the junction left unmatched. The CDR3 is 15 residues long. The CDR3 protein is CAWSPDRGRNTEAFF. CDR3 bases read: TGTGCCTGGAGTCCCGACAGGGGGAGGAACACTGAA. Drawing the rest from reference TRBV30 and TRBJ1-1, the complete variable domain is SQTIHQWPATLVQPVGSPLSLECTVEGTSNPNLYWYRQAAGRGLQLLFYSVGIGQISSEVPQNLSASRPQDRQFILSSKKLLLSDSGFYLCAWSPDRGRNTEAFFGQGTRLTVV.

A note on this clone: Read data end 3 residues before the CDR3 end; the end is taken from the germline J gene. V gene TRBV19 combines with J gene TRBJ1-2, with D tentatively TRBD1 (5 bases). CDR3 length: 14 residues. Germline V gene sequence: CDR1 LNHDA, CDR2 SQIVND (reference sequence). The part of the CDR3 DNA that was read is TGTGCCAGTAGTACTCCCCAGGGCCTGCAGGGC. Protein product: CASSTPQGLQG. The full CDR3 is CASSTPQGLQGYTF.

The CDR3 here is CASSQSRGGKVTDTQYF. The sequenced CDR3 bases are TGCGCCAGCAGTCAATCTCGTGGCGGGAAGGTCACAGATACG. V is TRBV23-1 and J is TRBJ2-3; D may be TRBD2 (6 bases). The read comes to an end 3 residues before the CDR3 does, leaving the germline J gene to fill in the end. TRBV23-1 is noted as an ORF with a role that remains uncertain. The ends were cut back, 0 bases at V and 2 bases at J, with 15 bases in the middle. The CDR3 is made up of 17 amino acids.

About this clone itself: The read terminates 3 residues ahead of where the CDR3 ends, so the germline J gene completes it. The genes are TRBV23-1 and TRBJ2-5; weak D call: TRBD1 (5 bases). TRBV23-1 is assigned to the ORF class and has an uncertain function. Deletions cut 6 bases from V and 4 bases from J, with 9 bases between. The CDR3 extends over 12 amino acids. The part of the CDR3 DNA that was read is TGCGCCAGCAGCCTCAGGGTAGAGACC. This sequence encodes CASSLRVET. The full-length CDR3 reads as CASSLRVETQYF.